The clone carrying this TCR beta chain was seen once. Antigen: not known. This entry belongs to a study of T cell responses to AZD1222 COVID-19 vaccine. TCRdb's table, derived via immunoSEQ multiplex PCR, lists solely in-frame clones and lacks some. Of tens of thousands of clones listed, approximately 92% are singletons. Findings of the study overall: Seropositive at baseline were only a handful of AZD1222 recipients. The donor group comprised mostly white British people and more females; the analysis possibly underestimated clonal diversity. Sampled repertoires all dated from after the peak T cell response.

V was clipped by 5 bases and J by 1 base; unmatched bases: 6. The CDR3 consists of 15 residues. The germline V gene encodes CDR1 SGHVS and CDR2 FNYEAQ. The input for sequencing was peripheral blood, taken 28 days after the second AZD1222 dose. The sequence derives from an adult who received the AZD1222 COVID-19 vaccine. This sequence joins TRBV7-6 and TRBJ2-7, with 9 bases aligning to TRBD2. The CDR3 loop is CASSQEAGGSYEQYF. The DNA of the CDR3 is TGTGCCAGCAGCCAGGAGGCGGGAGGGTCCTACGAGCAGTACTTC.